Below, 4 T cell receptor beta chains from the same sample are listed, as sequenced in a study of control samples from healthy donors and cancer patients. Libraries were prepared by immunoSEQ multiplex PCR; TCRdb keeps only in-frame clonotypes and omits some of them. The table shows approximately 100,000 clones, with more than 90% occurring only once. The sample comprised blood. The receptor source for this set is a human donor in good health. The donor label of this sample is uncertain.

This clone showed up just a few times. V gene TRBV2 combines with J gene TRBJ1-1, with D uncertain. The CDR3 is 13 residues long. Trimming cost V 6 bases and J 10 bases, with 18 bases left between them. Germline CDR1 is SNHLY and CDR2 is FYNNEI. The CDR3 spells CASRTRPTNRAFF. In DNA form, the CDR3 reads TGTGCCAGCAGGACCAGACCGACTAATAGAGCTTTCTTT.

The V gene is TRBV11-2, the J gene TRBJ1-1; D is undetermined. The CDR3 is 14 amino acids. Germline CDR1 reads SGHAT; CDR2 reads FQNNGV. Trimming took off 5 bases at V and 3 bases at J, with 13 bases between the two ends. In nucleotides, the CDR3 is TGTGCCAGCAGCCAAAACGTGTACCACACTGAAGCTTTCTTT. Protein product: CASSQNVYHTEAFF.

This chain links TRBV28 with TRBJ1-5; D gene uncertain. V was cut by 3 bases and J by 5 bases, with 8 bases left in between. CDR1 is MDHEN and CDR2 is SYDVKM in the germline V gene. CDR3 size: 13 residues. Here the CDR3 reads CASSFGFYQPQHF. CDR3 nucleotide sequence: TGTGCCAGCAGTTTTGGATTTTATCAGCCCCAGCATTTT.

This clone has just one count. The chain has TRBV29-1 and TRBJ1-6; 8 bases fit TRBD1. Germline CDR1 reads SQVTM; CDR2 reads ANQGSEA. CDR3 length: 13 amino acids. V was pared by 8 bases and J by 8 bases, with 8 bases of the junction left unmatched. The DNA of the CDR3 is TGCAGCTTCCGACAGGACAGGGATTCACCCCTCCACTTT. This gives the protein CSFRQDRDSPLHF.